This T cell receptor (beta chain) came from a study of shared clonotypes between healthy human individuals. Study-wide context: Per-donor plates numbered three CD4 naive, three CD4 memory, two CD8 naive and one CD8 memory.

Assay: immunoSEQ multiplex PCR; the TCRdb copy retains only in-frame clones and omits some. Of roughly 500,000 clones in the sample, roughly 95% were seen once. The study's findings and limits: Estimated clonotype richness was generally higher in naive than memory subsets.

Germline loops: CDR1 MGHRA, CDR2 YSYEKL. Trimming took 2 bases from V and 1 from J; bases not matched to a gene: 5. The CDR3 is 16 amino acids. To note about this clone: Its antigen is undetermined.

This clonotype originated in a woman between 25 and 40 years old in good health. V gene TRBV4-1 combines with J gene TRBJ1-5; TRBD1 aligns across 7 bases. The sequenced sample consisted of naive CD4+ T cells sorted from blood. As to subset: CD45RA+ positively selected. The CDR3 DNA reads TGCGCCAGCAGCCAATTTCGGGGACAGAGCAATCAGCCCCAGCATTTT. It codes for CASSQFRGQSNQPQHF.